One and the same sample provided the 27 T cell receptor beta chains below, sequenced in a study of CD8+ T cells in alopecia areata. Extraction of RNA preceded its reverse transcription into cDNA, which served as the sequencing template. TCRdb keeps only in-frame clones here, not all; method: immunoSEQ multiplex PCR. The top ten hold approximately 1.4% of the sample, which has about 97,000 clones, roughly two fifths seen once. Sequenced: CD4+ T cells sorted from blood. The receptors derive from a human donor with alopecia areata.

The chain carries TRBV7-3 and TRBJ1-1; 11 nucleotides match TRBD1. The CDR3 consists of 16 residues. Germline assignment: CDR1 SGHTA and CDR2 FQGTGA. V shed 2 bases, J shed 2 bases, and the junction held 4 bases outside the gene matches. The CDR3 region has the DNA TGTGCCAGCAGCTTAGGTCGGACAGGGGGCAACACTGAAGCTTTCTTT. It translates to CASSLGRTGGNTEAFF.

The chain employs TRBV9 and TRBJ2-2; perhaps TRBD1 as D (5 bases). This CDR3 has 16 residues. V was clipped by 1 base and J by 6 bases, with 16 bases between them. Germline CDR1 is SGDLS and CDR2 is YYNGEE. The CDR3 loop reads CASSVRAGYIAGELFF. CDR3 DNA: TGTGCCAGCAGCGTAAGGGCAGGGTATATCGCCGGGGAGCTGTTTTTT.

The chain is built from TRBV29-1 and TRBJ2-1; D may be TRBD1 (6 bases). Germline-derived CDR1 and CDR2 are SQVTM and ANQGSEA. V lost 6 bases to trimming and J lost 15 bases, with 18 bases between them. The CDR3 is 11 residues long. For the CDR3, the DNA is TGCAGCGTGGGGACCCAGGGGTCGGCGTTCTTC. Protein sequence: CSVGTQGSAFF.

The J gene is TRBJ2-1, the V gene TRBV6-5; TRBD1 aligns across 9 bases. After removal of 2 bases from V and 8 bases from J, the junction contained 7 bases not matched to a gene. CDR1 is MNHEY and CDR2 is SVGAGI in the germline V gene. This CDR3 has 15 amino acids. The CDR3 DNA is TGTGCCAGCAGTTACGGGACAGGGTATGGGGATGAGCAGTTCTTC. It codes for CASSYGTGYGDEQFF.

The chain joins TRBV27 to TRBJ1-2, with TRBD1 matching over 11 bases. CDR1 MNHEY and CDR2 SMNVEV come from the germline V gene (reference sequence). The CDR3 runs 14 residues. V trimming: 8 bases; J trimming: 2 bases; junction bases outside the gene matches: 4. CDR3 sequence reads: CASGRDRGNYGYTF. The CDR3 DNA reads TGTGCCAGCGGCCGGGACAGGGGGAACTATGGCTACACCTTC.

CDR3 residues: CASSLGPEGYTF. The CDR3 DNA sequence: TGCGCCAGCAGCTTAGGGCCGGAGGGCTACACCTTC. The gene calls are TRBV5-1 and TRBJ1-2, with D uncertain. Trimming pared 2 bases from V and 8 bases from J, leaving 10 bases between. The CDR3 is 12 amino acids. From germline, CDR1 is SGHRS and CDR2 YFSETQ. Drawing the rest from reference TRBV5-1 and TRBJ1-2, the complete variable domain is KAGVTQTPRYLIKTRGQQVTLSCSPISGHRSVSWYQQTPGQGLQFLFEYFSETQRNKGNFPGRFSGRQFSNSRSEMNVSTLELGDSALYLCASSLGPEGYTFGSGTRLTVV.

The J gene is TRBJ2-2, the V gene TRBV6-4; D is unclear. Deletions cut 5 bases from V and 7 bases from J, with 17 bases between. Germline CDR1 and CDR2: MRHNA and SNTAGT. This CDR3 spans 15 amino acids. CDR3 sequence reads: CASSLGGAEDGELFF. As DNA, the CDR3 is TGTGCCAGCAGTCTGGGCGGCGCGGAAGACGGGGAGCTGTTTTTT.

This chain connects TRBV28 to TRBJ1-1; D remains ambiguous. The germline V gene encodes CDR1 MDHEN and CDR2 SYDVKM. V lost 6 bases to trimming and J lost 3 bases, with 17 bases between them. The CDR3 has 15 residues. The CDR3 nucleotides are TGTGCCAGCAGAGTATGGCCGAATGGGGACACTGAAGCTTTCTTT. It is translated as CASRVWPNGDTEAFF.

V usage is TRBV5-1 and J usage is TRBJ2-2; D gene unclear. The CDR3 contains 13 residues. The V gene's germline CDR1 is SGHRS and CDR2 YFSETQ. The V end was cut by 2 bases, the J end by 10 bases, with 12 bases between. The CDR3 here is CASSLGREAELFF. CDR3 bases: TGCGCCAGCAGCTTAGGAAGGGAAGCGGAGCTGTTTTTT.

This rearrangement joins TRBV28 to TRBJ2-6; 7 nucleotides line up with TRBD1. The CDR3 consists of 18 residues. Germline V gene lookup returns CDR1 MDHEN and CDR2 SYDVKM. V was clipped by 3 bases and J by 3 bases; unmatched bases: 11. In DNA form, the CDR3 reads TGTGCCAGCAGTTTTTTTCGCGGCAGGGGGTTTGGGGCCAACGTCCTGACTTTC. Amino acids: CASSFFRGRGFGANVLTF.

The chain uses TRBV5-1 and TRBJ2-7; 7 bases align to TRBD2. Germline trimming cut 3 bases from V and 7 bases from J; bases unmatched to any gene: 10. The germline V gene encodes CDR1 SGHRS and CDR2 YFSETQ. This CDR3 has 14 residues. The chain's CDR3 is CASSYLAGEREQYF. CDR3 bases: TGCGCCAGCAGCTACCTGGCGGGAGAGCGGGAGCAGTACTTC.

The chain recombines TRBV7-3 with TRBJ2-1; D unresolved. This CDR3 is 15 amino acids long. Germline V CDR1 and CDR2: SGHTA, FQGTGA. With 1 base removed from V and 6 bases from J, the gap between germline ends came to 13 bases. The DNA of the CDR3 is TGTGCCAGCAGCTTAAACGCTAGATCCAGCAATGAGCAGTTCTTC. Translation gives CASSLNARSSNEQFF.

This clone was seen a handful of times. The chain recombines TRBV5-4 with TRBJ1-2; D gene ambiguous. Trimming cost V 0 bases and J 5 bases, with 8 bases left between them. The CDR3 length is 13 residues. CDR1 is SGHNT and CDR2 is YYREEE in the germline V gene (reference sequence). The CDR3 here is CASSLEWVYGYTF. CDR3 sequence (DNA): TGTGCCAGCAGCTTGGAATGGGTATATGGCTACACCTTC.

The rearrangement joins TRBV6-5 to TRBJ2-2; TRBD1 might be the D (6 bases). From germline, CDR1 is MNHEY and CDR2 SVGAGI. The V gene lost 7 bases and the J gene lost 6 bases, with 15 bases spanning the gap. The CDR3 is made up of 14 amino acids. CDR3 nucleotide sequence: TGTGCCAGCAAGGGGACACCTTCCCCCGGGGAGCTGTTTTTT. Protein sequence: CASKGTPSPGELFF.

The chain combines TRBV4-2 with TRBJ1-1; D might be TRBD1 (5 bases). The CDR3 totals 14 residues. Between the trimmed V and J ends, which lost 0 bases and 8 bases, there was a span of 13 bases. Looked up from germline, CDR1 is LGHNA and CDR2 is YNFKEQ. The CDR3 sequence: CASSQDVRGWEAFF. CDR3 coding DNA: TGTGCCAGCAGCCAAGATGTGAGGGGTTGGGAAGCTTTCTTT.

This clone appeared a few times. The CDR3 protein is CASSQVSGVAVANEQYF. The CDR3 nucleotides read TGTGCCAGCAGCCAAGTTAGTGGGGTAGCGGTAGCTAACGAGCAGTACTTC. J is TRBJ2-7 and V is TRBV4-2; perhaps TRBD2 as D (6 bases). Germline V gene data show CDR1 as LGHNA and CDR2 as YNFKEQ. The CDR3 has 17 amino acids. V dropped 1 base and J dropped 5 bases, with 21 bases sitting between them.

This rearrangement joins TRBV9 to TRBJ1-2; the D is unclear. Germline lookup yields CDR1 SGDLS and CDR2 YYNGEE. The ends were cut back, 2 bases at V and 0 bases at J, with 8 bases in the middle. The CDR3 has 14 amino acids. The DNA of the CDR3 is TGTGCCAGCAGCGTGGGCAGAACTAACTATGGCTACACCTTC. It specifies CASSVGRTNYGYTF. The full variable domain, its missing parts supplied by reference TRBV9 and TRBJ1-2, is DSGVTQTPKHLITATGQRVTLRCSPRSGDLSVYWYQQSLDQGLQFLIQYYNGEERAKGNILERFSAQQFPDLHSELNLSSLELGDSALYFCASSVGRTNYGYTFGSGTRLTVV.

This clone appeared a few times. Distinct nucleotide sequences in the sample also encode this CDR3. This chain uses TRBV7-2 with TRBJ2-5; the D call may be TRBD1 or TRBD2 (5 bases each). The V gene lost 1 base and the J gene lost 5 bases, with 8 bases spanning the gap. CDR1 and CDR2 from the germline V gene are SGHTA and FQGNSA. The CDR3 spans 13 residues. The CDR3 bases are TGTGCCAGCAGCTTAGACAGGAGGGAGACCCAGTACTTC. Translated: CASSLDRRETQYF.

This clone was seen more than once but under ten times. V usage is TRBV7-2 and J usage is TRBJ2-5; D call uncertain. V lost 1 base, J lost 3 bases, and 6 bases lay in between. CDR3 length equals 13 residues. The germline V gene has CDR1 SGHTA and CDR2 FQGNSA. DNA of the CDR3: TGTGCCAGCAGCTTAGTTAGGGAAGAGACCCAGTACTTC. Encoded protein: CASSLVREETQYF.

V is TRBV30 and J is TRBJ2-7; 7 bases map to TRBD2. CDR1 is GTSNPN and CDR2 is SVGIG in the germline V gene (reference sequence). J gave up 5 bases and V 0 bases, and 10 bases lay outside the gene matches. This CDR3 comprises 15 residues. CDR3 coding DNA: TGTGCCTGGAGTGTAACCGCGGGAGTGCGCGACGAGCAGTACTTC. This codes for CAWSVTAGVRDEQYF.

This clone has only a few counts. The chain combines TRBV5-4 with TRBJ2-7, with 9 bases lining up with TRBD1. CDR1 is SGHNT, CDR2 YYREEE, per germline (reference sequence). Germline trimming cut 4 bases from V and 6 bases from J; bases unmatched to any gene: 11. CDR3 length: 15 residues. In DNA, the CDR3 is TGTGCCAGCAGCCTACTTCCTGGGACAGGGAGCGAGCAGTACTTC. Translation gives CASSLLPGTGSEQYF.

In this sample, this clone turned up a few times. The CDR3 here is CATSLSGASTDTQYF. CDR3 coding DNA: TGTGCCACCAGCCTTAGCGGGGCTAGCACAGATACGCAGTATTTT. This rearrangement joins TRBV6-4 to TRBJ2-3, with TRBD2 matching 8 bases. Looked up from germline, CDR1 is MRHNA and CDR2 is SNTAGT. This CDR3 spans 15 amino acids. J was trimmed by 0 bases and V by 10 bases; bases with no gene match: 9.

This clone was counted a few times. The V and J genes are TRBV19 and TRBJ1-1; tentatively, D is TRBD1 (5 bases). Trimming cost V 5 bases and J 5 bases, with 18 bases left between them. This CDR3 is built from 15 residues. In germline, CDR1 is LNHDA, CDR2 SQIVND (reference sequence). For the CDR3, the DNA is TGTGCCAGTAGTTCCTACTCGGGGCGGGGGACTGAAGCTTTCTTT. Encoded protein: CASSSYSGRGTEAFF.

V gene TRBV7-2 combines with J gene TRBJ2-7, with D uncertain. Trimming left V 1 base short and J 3 bases short, with 7 bases between. The length of the CDR3 is 13 residues. Looked up from germline, CDR1 is SGHTA and CDR2 is FQGNSA. Here the CDR3 reads CASSLDTHYEQYF. CDR3 DNA: TGTGCCAGCAGCTTAGACACACACTACGAGCAGTACTTC.

V is TRBV5-6 and J is TRBJ2-3; no definite D call. The V gene's germline CDR1 is SGHDT and CDR2 YYEEEE. The CDR3 contains 14 residues. Deletions cut 5 bases from V and 4 bases from J, with 14 bases between. In nucleotides, the CDR3 is TGTGCCAGCAGTAGCCCACGGTTGGCAGATACGCAGTATTTT. This codes for CASSSPRLADTQYF.

This chain uses TRBV2 with TRBJ2-4; TRBD2 aligns across 13 bases. There are 15 residues in the CDR3. In germline, CDR1 is SNHLY, CDR2 FYNNEI. Trimming at V came to 4 bases and at J to 4 bases, leaving 1 base not matched to a gene. The DNA for the CDR3 is TGTGCCAGCAGTGGGACTAGCGGGGGAAAAAACATTCAGTACTTC. Translation gives CASSGTSGGKNIQYF.

This chain connects TRBV29-1 to TRBJ2-1; D gene ambiguous. Germline CDR1 and CDR2: SQVTM and ANQGSEA. The CDR3 contains 13 residues. V was pared by 7 bases and J by 8 bases, with 18 bases between. CDR3 sequence (DNA): TGCAGCGCCTGCAGGCTGACGGCCGATGAGCAGTTCTTC. Translation: CSACRLTADEQFF.